This T cell receptor (beta chain) was obtained from a study of cytomegalovirus exposure and HLA in healthy donors. Study findings and constraints: TCR beta V- and J-gene trimming was later associated with a missense DCLRE1C variant. Most likely, a cluster of highly shared sequence variants arose as a sequencing artifact. In an earlier analysis, about 87% or about 30%: the productive usage of most TCR beta V segments.

The CDR3 is 15 residues long. Germline CDR1 is SEHNR and CDR2 is FQNEAQ (reference sequence). Trimming shortened V by 4 bases and J by 5 bases, and 16 bases separated the two germline ends. The PCR used 60 Vbeta and 13 Jbeta primers. Methods used by the authors: Counted up in a later analysis, unique TCR beta chains came to some 80 million, with about 10 million shared. Generated by immunoSEQ multiplex PCR, the TCRdb table keeps only in-frame clones and is missing some. V, J and clone size are taken as reported in that table, and D and trimming were inferred from the DNA itself. The top ten hold roughly 3.2% of the sample, which has 74,000 or so clones, more than 60% seen once. On this clone: Antigen specificity is unknown.

The specimen sequenced was PBMCs. This clonotype originated in a man aged 50 to 59 in good health and CMV-seropositive. The V call is TRBV7-9, the J call TRBJ2-3; D perhaps matches TRBD1 (6 bases). CDR3 sequence (DNA): TGTGCCAGCAGCTCCCCCGGGACACAGAGAGATACGCAGTATTTT. It translates to CASSSPGTQRDTQYF.